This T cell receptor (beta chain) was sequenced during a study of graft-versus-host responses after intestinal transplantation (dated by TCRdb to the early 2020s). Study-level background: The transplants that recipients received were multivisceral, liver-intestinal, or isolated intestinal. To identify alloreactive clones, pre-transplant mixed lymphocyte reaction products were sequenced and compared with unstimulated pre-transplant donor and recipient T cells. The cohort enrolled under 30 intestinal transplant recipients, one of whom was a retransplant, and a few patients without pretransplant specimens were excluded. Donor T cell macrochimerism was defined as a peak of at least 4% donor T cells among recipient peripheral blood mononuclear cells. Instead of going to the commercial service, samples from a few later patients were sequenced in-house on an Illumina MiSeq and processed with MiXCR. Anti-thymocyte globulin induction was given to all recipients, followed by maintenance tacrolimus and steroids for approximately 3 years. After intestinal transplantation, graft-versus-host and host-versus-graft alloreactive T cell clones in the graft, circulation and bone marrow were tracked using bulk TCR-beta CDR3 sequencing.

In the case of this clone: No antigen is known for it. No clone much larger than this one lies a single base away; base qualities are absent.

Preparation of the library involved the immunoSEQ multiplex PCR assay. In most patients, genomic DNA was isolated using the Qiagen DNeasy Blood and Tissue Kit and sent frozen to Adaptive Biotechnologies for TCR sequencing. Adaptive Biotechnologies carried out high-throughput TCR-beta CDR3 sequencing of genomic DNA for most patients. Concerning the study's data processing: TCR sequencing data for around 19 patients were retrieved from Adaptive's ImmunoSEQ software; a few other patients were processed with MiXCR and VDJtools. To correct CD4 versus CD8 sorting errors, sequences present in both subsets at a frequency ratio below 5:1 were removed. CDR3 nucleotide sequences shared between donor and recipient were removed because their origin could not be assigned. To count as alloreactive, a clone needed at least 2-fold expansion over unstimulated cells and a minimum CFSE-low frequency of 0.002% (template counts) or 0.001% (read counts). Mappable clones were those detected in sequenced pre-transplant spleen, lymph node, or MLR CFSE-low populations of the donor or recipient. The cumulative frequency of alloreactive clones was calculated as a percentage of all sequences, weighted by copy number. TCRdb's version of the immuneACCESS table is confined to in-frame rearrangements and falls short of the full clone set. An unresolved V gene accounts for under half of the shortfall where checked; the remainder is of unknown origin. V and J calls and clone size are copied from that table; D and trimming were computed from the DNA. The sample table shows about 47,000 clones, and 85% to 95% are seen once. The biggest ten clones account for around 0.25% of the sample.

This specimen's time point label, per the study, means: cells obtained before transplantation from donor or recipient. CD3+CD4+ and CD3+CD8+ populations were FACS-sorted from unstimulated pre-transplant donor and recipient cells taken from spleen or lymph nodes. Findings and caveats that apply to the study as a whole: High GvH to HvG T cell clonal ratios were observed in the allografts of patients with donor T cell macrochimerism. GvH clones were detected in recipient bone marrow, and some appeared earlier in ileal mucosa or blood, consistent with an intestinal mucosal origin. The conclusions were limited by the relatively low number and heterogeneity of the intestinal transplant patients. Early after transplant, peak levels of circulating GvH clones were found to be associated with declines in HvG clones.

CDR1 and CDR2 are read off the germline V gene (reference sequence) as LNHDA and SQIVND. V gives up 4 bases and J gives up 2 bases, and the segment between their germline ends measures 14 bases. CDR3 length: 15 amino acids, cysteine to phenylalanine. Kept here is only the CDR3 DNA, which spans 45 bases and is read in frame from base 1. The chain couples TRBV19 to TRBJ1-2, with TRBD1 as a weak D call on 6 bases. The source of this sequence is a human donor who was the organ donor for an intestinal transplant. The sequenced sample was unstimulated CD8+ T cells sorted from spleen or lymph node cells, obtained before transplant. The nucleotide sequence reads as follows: TGTGCCAGTAGTAAGACAGGTTTGGGGAACTATGGCTACACCTTC. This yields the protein CASSKTGLGNYGYTF.